This TCR delta chain comes out of a study of γδ T cells in repeated Plasmodium falciparum infection listed by TCRdb under 2021. About the investigation overall: The natural-infection arm enrolled Malian children exposed to intense seasonal malaria transmission and compared the Malian children with Australian children matched for age and gender. Malian gammadelta TCR repertoires were analysed cross-sectionally during no-transmission periods and longitudinally across acute febrile malaria episodes. Samples from controlled-infection subjects were taken at baseline, just before selected infections, and 21 days after each infection. Five malaria-naive U.S. adults underwent four controlled human malaria infections by bites from P. falciparum NF54-infected Anopheles stephensi mosquitoes over approximately 620 days. The study looked at how repeated Plasmodium falciparum infection shapes the human gammadelta T cell repertoire, using both natural infection in Mali and controlled human malaria infection. What the research found in general, with its limitations: The Malian cohort was drawn from a small rural village made up mostly of one ethnic group, which limits generalizability. Vdelta2-negative gammadelta TCR repertoires from Malian children appeared more clonally expanded, less diverse and less shared than those of Australian children. In Vdelta2-negative gammadelta TCR repertoires, which were largely Vdelta1+, repeated controlled infections appeared to drive waves of new clonotype selection. Across time and infection, the Vgamma9/Vdelta2+ TCR repertoires showed a highly stable polyclonal makeup, with many TCRgamma sequences overlapping between individuals. The controlled-infection cohort was small, limiting analysis of inter-individual variability in gammadelta T cell responses.

The germline V gene specifies GEAIGNYY as CDR1 and EKD as CDR2. The CDR3 goes from the cysteine to the phenylalanine over 21 residues. CDR3 DNA only is kept here, 63 bases in frame from base 1. For bulk TCR repertoire analysis, Vgamma9/Vdelta2+ and Vdelta2-negative gammadelta T cell populations were flow-sorted out of peripheral blood mononuclear cells. Library creation used multiplex PCR. Sequencing took place on an Illumina MiSeq. From each sorted gammadelta T cell sample, both TCR gamma (TRG) and TCR delta (TRD) chains were sequenced. As for the authors' bioinformatics: The repertoire analyses used clonotype tree plots, the accumulated frequency of the top 20 clonotypes, and diversity index (DI) and D75 metrics. The public reads were reprocessed by TCRdb using CATT, and rows of matching DNA were later combined. The V and J calls reflect TCRdb's pipeline rather than the authors' work. This sample lists tens of thousands of delta-chain clones; 0.75% to 1% were detected once. Approximately 9.6% of the sample lies in the top ten.

This clone was seen more than once but under ten times. There is no known antigen for this receptor. This likely traces to a read error, being one base from a far larger clone. Different DNA sequences within this sample yield the same CDR3. The V and J genes are TRDV2 and TRDJ3; the junction holds 7 bases that match TRDD3. TCRdb lists no J gene, so it was determined here by aligning the DNA to germline. The sequencing sample was made of gamma-delta T cells from blood. The sequence was obtained from a pool of human donors (malaria-infected and uninfected, not separated). The sequenced DNA is TGTGCCTGTGACAAGAGGAGCTGGGGGTTCCTTAAGACCTGGGACACACGACAGATGTTTTTC. Translated, it gives CACDKRSWGFLKTWDTRQMFF.